The 16 T cell receptor beta chains reported below all come from one sample, sequenced in a study of T cells in localized non-small cell lung cancer. Generated by immunoSEQ multiplex PCR, the TCRdb table keeps only in-frame clones and is missing some. The sample has over a thousand clones, about a fifth seen once. The specimen was normal lung tissue next to the tumor, collected before any cancer treatment. These receptors all come from a female donor over 55 with stage I lung adenocarcinoma.

Judged by abundance, this clone is large. This rearrangement joins TRBV9 to TRBJ1-1, with D perhaps TRBD1 (6 bases). Germline V gene data show CDR1 as SGDLS and CDR2 as YYNGEE. The CDR3 runs to 14 residues. Trimming pared 4 bases from V and 2 bases from J, leaving 12 bases between. The CDR3, as DNA: TGTGCCAGCAGCCCCTGGGACACCAACACTGAAGCTTTCTTT. Translating it yields CASSPWDTNTEAFF.

This clone was seen a handful of times. The V call is TRBV11-3, the J call TRBJ2-2, with a tentative D call TRBD2 (6 bases). The length of the CDR3 is 15 residues. Trimming removed 5 bases from V and 6 bases from J, with 16 bases in between. Germline loops: CDR1 SGHNT, CDR2 YENEEA. The CDR3 DNA sequence: TGTGCCAGCAGCCCAAAGGGACTCCTGCCCGGGGAGCTGTTTTTT. Translating it yields CASSPKGLLPGELFF.

This clone showed up just a few times. The V call is TRBV11-3, the J call TRBJ1-1; 8 bases agree with TRBD1. The CDR3 totals 14 residues. V trimming: 5 bases; J trimming: 1 base; junction bases outside the gene matches: 3. Per the germline V gene, CDR1 is SGHNT and CDR2 is YENEEA. DNA for the CDR3: TGTGCCAGCAGCCCGACAGGGGCGAACACTGAAGCTTTCTTT. Translated: CASSPTGANTEAFF.

V usage is TRBV19 and J usage is TRBJ2-1; unclear D gene. Germline loops: CDR1 LNHDA, CDR2 SQIVND (reference sequence). This CDR3 comprises 16 residues. V gave up 2 bases and J gave up 1 base, with 12 bases separating them. DNA for the CDR3: TGTGCCAGTAGTATACAAGGCGGACCATCCTACAATGAGCAGTTCTTC. Its translation: CASSIQGGPSYNEQFF.

This clone has only one observation. The chain links TRBV5-1 to TRBJ1-1; D gene uncertain. V lost 4 bases and J lost 0, with 13 bases in between. Germline loops: CDR1 SGHRS, CDR2 YFSETQ. The CDR3 sequence is 15 residues long. The CDR3 coding sequence is TGCGCCAGCAGCATAGAACAGAGGATGAACACTGAAGCTTTCTTT. The encoded protein is CASSIEQRMNTEAFF. Full variable domain (outside the CDR3, taken from reference TRBV5-1 and TRBJ1-1): KAGVTQTPRYLIKTRGQQVTLSCSPISGHRSVSWYQQTPGQGLQFLFEYFSETQRNKGNFPGRFSGRQFSNSRSEMNVSTLELGDSALYLCASSIEQRMNTEAFFGQGTRLTVV.

By share, this clone ranks as medium-sized (0.01 to 0.1%). The chain has TRBV4-1 and TRBJ1-2, with D possibly matching TRBD1 (5 bases). The CDR3 contains 14 residues. CDR1 is MGHRA, CDR2 YSYEKL, per germline. V lost 4 bases and J lost 7, with 16 bases in between. DNA for the CDR3: TGCGCCAGCAGCCCAAATACGGGGGACCTTGGCTACACCTTC. This sequence encodes CASSPNTGDLGYTF.

V and J are TRBV18 and TRBJ2-5, with TRBD1 identical over 9 bases. This CDR3 has 15 residues. The J segment lost 4 bases and the V segment lost 2 bases, leaving 5 bases of the junction unmatched. Germline CDR1 KGHSH, CDR2 LQKENI. CDR3 protein: CASSPDRGKSETQYF. CDR3 DNA sequence: TGTGCCAGCTCACCAGACAGGGGGAAGTCAGAGACCCAGTACTTC.

The chain recombines TRBV9 with TRBJ2-7, with TRBD1 identical over 7 bases. This CDR3 region has 14 residues. V trimming: 6 bases; J trimming: 4 bases; junction bases outside the gene matches: 10. CDR1 and CDR2 from the germline V gene are SGDLS and YYNGEE. CDR3 in amino acids: CASISDRVGYEQYF. CDR3 in DNA: TGTGCCAGCATATCTGACAGGGTTGGTTACGAGCAGTACTTC.

The gene calls are TRBV4-1 and TRBJ1-2; 11 nucleotides align to TRBD1. V lost 3 bases to trimming and J lost 7 bases; unmatched junction nucleotides: 4. The CDR3 covers 14 residues. Germline V CDR1 and CDR2: MGHRA, YSYEKL. The CDR3 spells CASSQDRGPFGYTF. As DNA, the CDR3 is TGCGCCAGCAGCCAGGACAGGGGGCCGTTTGGCTACACCTTC.

Of note for this clone: A junction end diverges from the germline sequence, so it may reflect a read error. The chain recombines TRBV6-8 with TRBJ2-5, with 11 bases fitting TRBD2. Germline CDR1 reads MNHGY; CDR2 reads SAAAGT. The CDR3 is 16 residues long. DNA of the CDR3: TGTGCCATCAGTAAAACTAGCGGGAGTTCACAAGAGACCCAGTACTTC. This sequence encodes CAISKTSGSSQETQYF.

This clone counts as medium-sized. The rearrangement joins TRBV11-3 to TRBJ2-1, with D possibly being TRBD1 (5 bases). The germline V gene has CDR1 SGHNT and CDR2 YENEEA. The CDR3 runs 16 residues. The germline V and J ends were trimmed by 5 bases and 5 bases, with 19 bases remaining between them. CDR3 nucleotide sequence: TGTGCCAGCAGCCCCCCCACATTAGCACAGGACAATGAGCAGTTCTTC. Protein: CASSPPTLAQDNEQFF.

This rearrangement joins TRBV29-1 to TRBJ1-1; possible D gene TRBD1, 5 bases. The V end lost 0 bases, the J end lost 11 bases, and 13 bases lay between the germline ends. Germline V gene lookup returns CDR1 SQVTM and CDR2 ANQGSEA. The CDR3 sequence is 12 residues long. CDR3 protein: CSVEDWRDGAFF. The DNA for the CDR3 is TGCAGCGTTGAAGATTGGCGGGACGGCGCTTTCTTT.

J is TRBJ2-1 and V is TRBV6-8; D is possibly TRBD1 (5 bases). Germline-derived CDR1 and CDR2 are MNHGY and SAAAGT. The ends were cut back, 10 bases at V and 3 bases at J, with 16 bases in the middle. This CDR3 contains 14 residues. CDR3: CAITRTPDYNEQFF. The CDR3 region has the DNA TGTGCCATCACCCGGACACCAGACTACAATGAGCAGTTCTTC.

This clone ranks as medium-sized. The chain carries TRBV9 and TRBJ2-5; 7 nucleotides agree with TRBD1. CDR1 and CDR2 from the germline V gene are SGDLS and YYNGEE. With V trimmed by 5 bases and J by 8 bases, 9 bases remained unmatched. The CDR3 covers 13 residues. CDR3 loop: CASSEGQQRTQYF. In DNA form, the CDR3 reads TGTGCCAGCAGTGAGGGACAGCAGAGAACCCAGTACTTC.

This clone was seen a few times. V gene TRBV6-8 combines with J gene TRBJ1-5; D might be TRBD1 (5 bases). The CDR3 runs to 15 residues. Per germline, CDR1 MNHGY and CDR2 SAAAGT. V was shortened by 0 bases and J by 1 base, with 7 bases between the two germline ends. This CDR3 reads CASSYSGASNQPQHF. Here the CDR3 DNA reads TGTGCCAGCAGTTACTCCGGGGCCAGCAATCAGCCCCAGCATTTT.

V gene TRBV9 combines with J gene TRBJ2-1; D gene ambiguous. CDR1 and CDR2 from the germline V gene are SGDLS and YYNGEE. Trimming left V 5 bases short and J 7 bases short, with 10 bases between. This CDR3 has 12 amino acids. The DNA of the CDR3 is TGTGCCAGCAGTGAATCGGGTAATGAGCAGTTCTTC. Its translation: CASSESGNEQFF.